This TCR beta chain was sequenced in a study of OX40 agonist ivuxolimab in advanced cancers. On the study more broadly: The dose-escalation group included hepatocellular carcinoma, melanoma, renal cell carcinoma and head and neck cancer.

Only in-frame clones appear in the TCRdb table, and some are missing; sequencing was by immunoSEQ multiplex PCR. The sample has fewer than 120,000 clones, roughly nine tenths seen once; the top ten hold about 0.3%. J was trimmed by 7 bases and V by 2 bases; bases with no gene match: 7. The CDR3 covers 13 residues. Per germline, CDR1 GTSNPN and CDR2 SVGIG (reference sequence). The chain carries TRBV30 and TRBJ1-1; 7 bases line up with TRBD1. Here the sequenced sample was CD4+ or CD8+ T cells sorted from blood, taken in a trial of the OX40 agonist ivuxolimab. This receptor was taken from an adult with an advanced solid tumor such as melanoma, head and neck, liver or kidney cancer. The CDR3 region is CAWSPDRAYEAFF. CDR3 sequence (DNA): TGTGCCTGGAGTCCCGACAGGGCTTATGAAGCTTTCTTT. The variable domain in full, with the rest retrieved from reference TRBV30 and TRBJ1-1, is SQTIHQWPATLVQPVGSPLSLECTVEGTSNPNLYWYRQAAGRGLQLLFYSVGIGQISSEVPQNLSASRPQDRQFILSSKKLLLSDSGFYLCAWSPDRAYEAFFGQGTRLTVV.